This TCR beta chain was found in a study of OX40 agonist ivuxolimab in advanced cancers. Notes on the research overall: Ivuxolimab, which targeted the costimulatory receptor OX40 (CD134), was an agonistic, fully human IgG2 monoclonal antibody. Intravenous ivuxolimab was administered to patients every 2 weeks at six dose levels: 0.01, 0.1, 0.3, 1.5, 3 and 10 mg/kg. Of the 50 to 55 dose-escalation patients, hepatocellular carcinoma was present in 19, melanoma in around 15, renal cell carcinoma in 9 and head and neck cancer in 9. A male proportion of roughly 80% and a mean age of approximately 55 years, ranging from about 23 to 90, were recorded for the dose-escalation cohort. Patients were allowed to have had prior anti-PD-1, anti-PD-L1 or anti-CTLA-4 therapy, and 30% to 40% of the dose-escalation patients had previously received checkpoint inhibitors. Three dose-escalation patients achieved partial responses, one with hepatocellular carcinoma and two with cutaneous melanoma. Peripheral TCRbeta sequencing aimed to test whether ivuxolimab altered TCR sequence diversity and caused clonal T-cell expansion. The paper describes the monotherapy dose-escalation part (N of about 47 patients) of the phase I trial of ivuxolimab.

Including cysteine and phenylalanine, the CDR3 has 13 amino acids. Of the read, only the CDR3 DNA is kept; its 39 bases are in frame from base 1. Looking up the germline V gene yields CDR1 MNHEY and CDR2 SVGAGI. What the work shows at the level of the full study, not this receptor alone: After ivuxolimab, expanded clones were on average more numerous among CD8+ T cells than among CD4+ T cells. Low levels of normalized T-cell clonal expansion were also seen in some patients who did not respond. At doses from 0.1 to 3.0 mg/kg, clonal expansion was seen in both CD4+ and CD8+ blood T cells between baseline and week 6. Antigen specificity was not determined for the clonally expanded peripheral T cells. In partial responders in the 0.1-3.0 mg/kg groups, normalized peripheral clonal expansion was found to be among the lowest, especially among CD8+ T cells.

For this clone: There is no known antigen for this receptor. Base qualities are not provided; no much larger clone lies one nucleotide away.

Patients with a history of autoimmune disease or receiving systemic immunosuppression were excluded from the trial. Peripheral blood for TCR sequencing was drawn from every dose cohort at baseline, at cycle 4 day 1 and at cycle 7 day 1. Samples came from an open-label, multicenter, first-in-human phase I dose-escalation trial of ivuxolimab. Adults with locally advanced or metastatic head and neck squamous cell, hepatocellular, melanoma or renal cell carcinoma were enrolled in the trial. Before TCR sequencing, CD4+ and CD8+ T cells were separately sorted from peripheral blood. Genomic DNA was extracted from sorted cells for sequencing of the TCRbeta CDR3 region. The immunoSEQ Assay was used to sequence the TCRbeta CDR3 regions. The source is immuneACCESS, and TCRdb retained only in-frame sequences with V and J called. Part of the clones is not carried over; for the studies checked, unresolved V genes explain less than half of this, and the remainder is unexplained. The sample data list about 52,000 clones, and around 85% of these were observed just once. The leading ten clones occupy 11% to 15% of the sample.

The sequence came from an adult with an advanced solid tumor such as melanoma, head and neck, liver or kidney cancer. Sequenced material: CD4+ or CD8+ T cells sorted from blood, taken in a trial of the OX40 agonist ivuxolimab. This sequence uses TRBV6-5 and TRBJ2-5, with the D gene uncertain. The DNA end favors TRBJ2-7, so the J call may be wrong. The CDR3 in this case is CASSYSTDYEQYF. The nucleotide sequence reads TGTGCCAGCAGTTACTCAACTGATTACGAGCAGTACTTC.